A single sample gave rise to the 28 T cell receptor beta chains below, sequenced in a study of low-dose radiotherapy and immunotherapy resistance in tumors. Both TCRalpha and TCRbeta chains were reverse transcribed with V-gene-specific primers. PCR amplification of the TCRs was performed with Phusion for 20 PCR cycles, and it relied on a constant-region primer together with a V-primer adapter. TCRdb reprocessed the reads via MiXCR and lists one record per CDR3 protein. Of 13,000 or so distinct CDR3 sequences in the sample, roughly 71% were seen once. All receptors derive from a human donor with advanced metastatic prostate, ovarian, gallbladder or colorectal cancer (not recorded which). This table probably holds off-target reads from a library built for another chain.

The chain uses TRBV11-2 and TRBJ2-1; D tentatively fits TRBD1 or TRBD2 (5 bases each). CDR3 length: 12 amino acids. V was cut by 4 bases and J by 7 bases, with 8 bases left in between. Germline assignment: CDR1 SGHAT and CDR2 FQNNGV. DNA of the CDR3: TGTGCCAGCAGCTCGAGGGGAAATGAGCAGTTCTTC. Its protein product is CASSSRGNEQFF.

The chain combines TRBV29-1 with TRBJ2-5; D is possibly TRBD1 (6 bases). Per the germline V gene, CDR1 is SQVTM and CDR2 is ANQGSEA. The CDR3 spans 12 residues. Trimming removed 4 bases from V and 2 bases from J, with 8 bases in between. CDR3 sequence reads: CSVGGRQETQYF. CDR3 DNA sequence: TGCAGCGTTGGGGGGCGGCAAGAGACCCAGTACTTC. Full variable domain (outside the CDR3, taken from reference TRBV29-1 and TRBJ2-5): SAVISQKPSRDICQRGTSLTIQCQVDSQVTMMFWYRQQPGQSLTLIATANQGSEATYESGFVIDKFPISRPNLTFSTLTVSNMSPEDSSIYLCSVGGRQETQYFGPGTRLLVL.

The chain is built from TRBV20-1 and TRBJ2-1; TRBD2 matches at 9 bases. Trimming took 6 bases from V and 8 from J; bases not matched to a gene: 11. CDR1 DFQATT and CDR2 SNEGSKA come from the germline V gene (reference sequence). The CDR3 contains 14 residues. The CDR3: CSAAHPSGVYEQFF. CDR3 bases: TGCAGTGCCGCTCATCCTAGCGGGGTCTATGAGCAGTTCTTC.

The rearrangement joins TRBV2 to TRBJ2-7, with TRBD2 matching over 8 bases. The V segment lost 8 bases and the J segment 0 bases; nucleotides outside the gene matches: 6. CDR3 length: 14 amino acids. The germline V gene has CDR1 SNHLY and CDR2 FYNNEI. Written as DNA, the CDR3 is TGTGCCAGCCGCCGGACTAGCTCCTCCTACGAGCAGTACTTC. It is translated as CASRRTSSSYEQYF.

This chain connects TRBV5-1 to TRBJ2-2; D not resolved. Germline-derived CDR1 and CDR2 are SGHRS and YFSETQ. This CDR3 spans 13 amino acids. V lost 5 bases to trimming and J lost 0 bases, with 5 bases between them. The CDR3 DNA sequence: TGCGCCAGCAGGGTCGCGAACACCGGGGAGCTGTTTTTT. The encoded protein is CASRVANTGELFF.

The CDR3 loop reads CASSRGQGSDRTDTQYF. The DNA for the CDR3 is TGTGCCAGCAGCAGAGGGCAGGGATCGGATCGCACAGATACGCAGTATTTT. The chain combines TRBV28 with TRBJ2-3; D tentatively reads TRBD1 or TRBD2 (5 bases each). Looked up from germline, CDR1 is MDHEN and CDR2 is SYDVKM. The CDR3 extends over 17 amino acids. V was trimmed by 6 bases and J by 1 base, leaving 20 bases between them.

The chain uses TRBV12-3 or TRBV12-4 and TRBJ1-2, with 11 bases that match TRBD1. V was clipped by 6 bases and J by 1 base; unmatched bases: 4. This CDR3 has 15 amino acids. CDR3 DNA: TGTGCCAGCAGCCTCGGGACAGGGGGTAACTATGGCTACACCTTC. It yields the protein CASSLGTGGNYGYTF.

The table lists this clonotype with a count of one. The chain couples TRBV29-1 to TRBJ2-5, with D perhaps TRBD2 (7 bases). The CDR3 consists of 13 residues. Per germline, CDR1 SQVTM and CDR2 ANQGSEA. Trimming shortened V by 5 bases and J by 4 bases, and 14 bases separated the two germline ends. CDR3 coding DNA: TGCAGCGTTCTAGGGGGAGGGCGAGAGACCCAGTACTTC. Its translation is CSVLGGGRETQYF.

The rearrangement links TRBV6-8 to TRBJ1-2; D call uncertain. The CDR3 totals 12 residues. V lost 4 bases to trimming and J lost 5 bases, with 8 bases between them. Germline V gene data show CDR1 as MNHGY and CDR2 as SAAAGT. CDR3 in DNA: TGTGCCAGCAGTTTCTCCGGGTATGGCTACACCTTC. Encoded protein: CASSFSGYGYTF.

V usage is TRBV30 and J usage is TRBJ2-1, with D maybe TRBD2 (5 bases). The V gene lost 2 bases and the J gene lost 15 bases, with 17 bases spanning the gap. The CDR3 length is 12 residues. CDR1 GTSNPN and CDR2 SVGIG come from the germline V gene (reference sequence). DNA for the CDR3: TGTGCCTGGAGTATACCCGCTGGGAGTATGTTCTTC. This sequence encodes CAWSIPAGSMFF.

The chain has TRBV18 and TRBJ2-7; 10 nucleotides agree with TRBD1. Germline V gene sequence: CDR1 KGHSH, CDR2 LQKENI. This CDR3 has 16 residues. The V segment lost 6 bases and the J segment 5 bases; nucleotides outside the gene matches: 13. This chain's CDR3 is CASSRDRGIGVDEQYF. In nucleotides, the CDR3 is TGTGCCAGCTCTCGGGACAGGGGCATCGGTGTCGACGAGCAGTACTTC.

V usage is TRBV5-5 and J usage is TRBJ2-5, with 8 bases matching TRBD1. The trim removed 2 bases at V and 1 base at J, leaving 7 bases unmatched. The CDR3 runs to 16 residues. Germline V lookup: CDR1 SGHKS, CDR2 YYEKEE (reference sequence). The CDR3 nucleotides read TGTGCCAGCAGCTTAATGCTACAGGGGGTCCAAGAGACCCAGTACTTC. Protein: CASSLMLQGVQETQYF.

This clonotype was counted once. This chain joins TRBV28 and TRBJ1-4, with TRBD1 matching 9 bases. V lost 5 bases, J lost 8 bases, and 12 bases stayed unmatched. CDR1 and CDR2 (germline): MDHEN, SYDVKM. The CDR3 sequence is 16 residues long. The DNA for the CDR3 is TGTGCCAGCAGTCAGGGAGCACAGGGGGCTCGAGAAAAACTGTTTTTT. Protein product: CASSQGAQGAREKLFF.

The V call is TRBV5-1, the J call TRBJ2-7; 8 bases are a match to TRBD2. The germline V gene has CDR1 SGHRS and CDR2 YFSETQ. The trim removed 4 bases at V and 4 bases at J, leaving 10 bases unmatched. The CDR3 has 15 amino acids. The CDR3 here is CASSLPGTRDYEQYF. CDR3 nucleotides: TGCGCCAGCAGCCTTCCCGGGACTAGAGATTACGAGCAGTACTTC.

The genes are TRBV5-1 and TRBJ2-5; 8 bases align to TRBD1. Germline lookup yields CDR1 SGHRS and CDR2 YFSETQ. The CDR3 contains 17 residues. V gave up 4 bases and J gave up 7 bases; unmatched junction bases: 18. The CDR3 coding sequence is TGCGCCAGCAGCCCGGGACAGGCACGAATACAAGAGACGACCCAGTACTTC. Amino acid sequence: CASSPGQARIQETTQYF.

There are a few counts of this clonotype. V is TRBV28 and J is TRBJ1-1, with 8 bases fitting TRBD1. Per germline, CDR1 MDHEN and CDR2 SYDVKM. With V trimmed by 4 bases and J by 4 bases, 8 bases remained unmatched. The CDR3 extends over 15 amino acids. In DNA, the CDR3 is TGTGCCAGCAGTTCCCTAGGACAGGGTTCCACTGAAGCTTTCTTT. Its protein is CASSSLGQGSTEAFF.

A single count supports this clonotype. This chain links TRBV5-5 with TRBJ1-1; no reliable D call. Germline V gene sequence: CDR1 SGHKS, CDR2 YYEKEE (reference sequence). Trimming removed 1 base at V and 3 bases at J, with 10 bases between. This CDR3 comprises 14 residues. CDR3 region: CASSLTIQDTEAFF. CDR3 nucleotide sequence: TGTGCCAGCAGCTTGACCATCCAGGACACTGAAGCTTTCTTT.

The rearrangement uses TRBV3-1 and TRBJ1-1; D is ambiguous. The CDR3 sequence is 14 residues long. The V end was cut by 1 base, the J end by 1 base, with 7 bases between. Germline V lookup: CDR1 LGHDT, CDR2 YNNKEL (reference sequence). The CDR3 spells CASSQAQENTEAFF. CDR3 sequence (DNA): TGTGCCAGCAGCCAAGCGCAGGAGAACACTGAAGCTTTCTTT.

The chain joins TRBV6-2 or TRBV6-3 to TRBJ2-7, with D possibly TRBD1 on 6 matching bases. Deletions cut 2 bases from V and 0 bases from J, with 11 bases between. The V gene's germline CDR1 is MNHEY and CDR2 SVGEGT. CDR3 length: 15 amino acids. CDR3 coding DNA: TGTGCCAGCAGTTACCCAACAGGGAACTCCTACGAGCAGTACTTC. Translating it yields CASSYPTGNSYEQYF.

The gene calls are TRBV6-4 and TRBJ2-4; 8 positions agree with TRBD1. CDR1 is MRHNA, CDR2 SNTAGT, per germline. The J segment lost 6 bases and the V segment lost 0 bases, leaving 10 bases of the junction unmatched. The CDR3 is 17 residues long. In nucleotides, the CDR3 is TGTGCCAGCAGTGACTCCCTATCGACAGGGGTTAGAAACATTCAGTACTTC. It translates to CASSDSLSTGVRNIQYF.

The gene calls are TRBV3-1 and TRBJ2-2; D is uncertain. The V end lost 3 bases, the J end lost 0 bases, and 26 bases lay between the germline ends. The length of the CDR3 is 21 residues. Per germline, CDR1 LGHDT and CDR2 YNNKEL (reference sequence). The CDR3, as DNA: TGTGCCAGCAGCCAGGCCATTTTAGAGACCCCCTCAGTACCGAACACCGGGGAGCTGTTTTTT. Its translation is CASSQAILETPSVPNTGELFF.

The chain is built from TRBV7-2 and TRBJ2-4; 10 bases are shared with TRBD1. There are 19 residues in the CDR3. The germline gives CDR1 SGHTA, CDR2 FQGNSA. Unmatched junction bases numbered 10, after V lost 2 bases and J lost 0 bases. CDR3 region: CASSLRAGTGALAKNIQYF. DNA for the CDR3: TGTGCCAGCAGCTTACGGGCCGGGACAGGGGCCTTAGCCAAAAACATTCAGTACTTC.

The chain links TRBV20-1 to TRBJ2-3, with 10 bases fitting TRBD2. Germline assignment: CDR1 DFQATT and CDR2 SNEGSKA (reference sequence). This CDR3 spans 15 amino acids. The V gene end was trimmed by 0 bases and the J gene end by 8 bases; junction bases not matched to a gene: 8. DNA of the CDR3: TGCAGTGCTAGAGATGTGCTAGCGGGAGTTAGTACGCAGTATTTT. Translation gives CSARDVLAGVSTQYF.

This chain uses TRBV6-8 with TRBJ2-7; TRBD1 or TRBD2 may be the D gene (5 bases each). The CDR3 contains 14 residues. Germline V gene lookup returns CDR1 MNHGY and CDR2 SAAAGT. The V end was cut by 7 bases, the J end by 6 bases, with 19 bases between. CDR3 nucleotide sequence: TGTGCCAGCACCTCGGGACGTTGGGAGCCCGAGCAGTACTTC. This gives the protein CASTSGRWEPEQYF.

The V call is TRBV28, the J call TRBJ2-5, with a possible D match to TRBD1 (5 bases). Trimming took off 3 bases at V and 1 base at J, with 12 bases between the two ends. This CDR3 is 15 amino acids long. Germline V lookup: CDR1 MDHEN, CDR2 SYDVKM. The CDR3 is CASSFKGAFQETQYF. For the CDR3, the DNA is TGTGCCAGCAGTTTTAAAGGGGCCTTCCAAGAGACCCAGTACTTC.

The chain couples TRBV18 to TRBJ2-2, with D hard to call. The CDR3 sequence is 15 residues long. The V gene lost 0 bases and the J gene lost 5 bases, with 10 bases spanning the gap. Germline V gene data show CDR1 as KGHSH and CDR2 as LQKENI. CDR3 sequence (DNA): TGTGCCAGCTCACCACCGGGGTTGAGGACCGGGGAGCTGTTTTTT. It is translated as CASSPPGLRTGELFF.

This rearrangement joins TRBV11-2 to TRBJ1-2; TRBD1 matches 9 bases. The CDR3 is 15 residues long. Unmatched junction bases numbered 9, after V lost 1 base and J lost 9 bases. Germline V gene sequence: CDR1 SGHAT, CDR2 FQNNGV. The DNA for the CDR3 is TGTGCCAGCAGCTTAGGTTCCTGGGACAGGGTTAGCTACACCTTC. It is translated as CASSLGSWDRVSYTF. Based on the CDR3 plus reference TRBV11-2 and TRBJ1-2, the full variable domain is EAGVAQSPRYKIIEKRQSVAFWCNPISGHATLYWYQQILGQGPKLLIQFQNNGVVDDSQLPKDRFSAERLKGVDSTLKIQPAKLEDSAVYLCASSLGSWDRVSYTFGSGTRLTVV.

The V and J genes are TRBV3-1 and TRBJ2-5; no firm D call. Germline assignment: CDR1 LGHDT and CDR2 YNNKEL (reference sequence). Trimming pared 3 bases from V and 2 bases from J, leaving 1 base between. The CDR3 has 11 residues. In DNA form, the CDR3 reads TGTGCCAGCAGCCAGCAAGAGACCCAGTACTTC. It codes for CASSQQETQYF.